This paragraph covers one TCR beta chain sequence. Its antigen is undetermined. These data are taken from a study of T cell responses to AZD1222 COVID-19 vaccine. The assay was immunoSEQ multiplex PCR, and TCRdb's table has in-frame clones only and misses some. The table has 120,000 to 150,000 clones, 89% seen once. Notes on the study in general: Donors skewed white British and female; clonal diversity was possibly underestimated. None of the repertoires were sampled until the peak T cell response had passed. Targets within unmutated variant regions were reportedly found for nearly half of spike-specific TCRs. The span of vaccine-associated CD4 TCRs extended across spike, with dominance at 160-218 and 743-854.

This CDR3 spans 13 amino acids. V gave up 7 bases and J gave up 4 bases; unmatched junction bases: 6. The sample in question was peripheral blood, obtained on day 0 of AZD1222 vaccination. The clonotype originates from an adult in good health. V and J are TRBV12-3 or TRBV12-4 and TRBJ2-5; 7 positions agree with TRBD1. The CDR3 DNA is TGTGCCAGCATGAAGGGGGCGTCAGAGACCCAGTACTTC. Residues: CASMKGASETQYF.